The present entry profiles one TCR beta chain with its context. Its target is unknown. This sample is drawn from a study of blood T cells in healthy people across ages. Then a second PCR, running about 6 to 11 cycles, was carried out with a sample-barcoded 5' primer and a J-beta primer mix. All cDNA molecules were each tagged by a template-switch adaptor with 12 random nucleotides. In TCRdb, the 5' RACE reads were re-called with MiXCR into one record per CDR3 protein. This repertoire shows about 1,400,000 distinct CDR3 sequences, approximately 59% found once; its top ten account for over 5%. Study results and limitations: Across samples, TCR beta diversity tracked strongly with naive T cell percentage. In the absence of known donor CMV status, changes in expanded clonotypes were possibly confounded.

Each sample yielded at least 6 micrograms of PBMC total RNA. Sequences were obtained from blood. This receptor was identified in a man in his late teens or twenties in good health.

In DNA form, the CDR3 reads TGTGCCAGCAGCGAAACTTACAGGGTAGGCAATCAGCCCCAGCATTTT. Protein: CASSETYRVGNQPQHF. The chain combines TRBV2 with TRBJ1-5; tentatively, D is TRBD1 (6 bases). Trimming stripped 6 bases from V and 2 bases from J, with 17 bases between. CDR1 SNHLY and CDR2 FYNNEI come from the germline V gene. The CDR3 consists of 16 residues.